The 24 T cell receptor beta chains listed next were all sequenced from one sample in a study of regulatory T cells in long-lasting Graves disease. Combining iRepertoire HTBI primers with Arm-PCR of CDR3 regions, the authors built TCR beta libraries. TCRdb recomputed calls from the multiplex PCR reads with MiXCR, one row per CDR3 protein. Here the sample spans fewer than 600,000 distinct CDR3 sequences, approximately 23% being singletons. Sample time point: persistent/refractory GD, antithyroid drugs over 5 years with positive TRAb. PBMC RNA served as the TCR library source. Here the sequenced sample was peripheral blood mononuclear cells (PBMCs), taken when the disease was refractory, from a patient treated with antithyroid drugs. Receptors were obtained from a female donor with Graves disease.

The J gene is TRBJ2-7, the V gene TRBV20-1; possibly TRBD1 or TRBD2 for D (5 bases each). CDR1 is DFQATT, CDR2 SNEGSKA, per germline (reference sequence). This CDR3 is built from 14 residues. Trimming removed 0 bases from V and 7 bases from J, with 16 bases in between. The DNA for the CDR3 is TGCAGTGCTAGAGATCAGGCAGGGTCGGGGGAGCAGTACTTC. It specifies CSARDQAGSGEQYF.

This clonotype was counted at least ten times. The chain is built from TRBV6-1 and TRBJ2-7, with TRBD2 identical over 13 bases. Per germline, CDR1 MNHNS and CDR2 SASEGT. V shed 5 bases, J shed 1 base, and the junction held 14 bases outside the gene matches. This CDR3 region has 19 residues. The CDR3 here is CASSRGLAGADVGSYEQYF. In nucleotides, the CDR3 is TGTGCCAGCAGTCGAGGACTAGCGGGAGCCGATGTAGGGTCCTACGAGCAGTACTTC.

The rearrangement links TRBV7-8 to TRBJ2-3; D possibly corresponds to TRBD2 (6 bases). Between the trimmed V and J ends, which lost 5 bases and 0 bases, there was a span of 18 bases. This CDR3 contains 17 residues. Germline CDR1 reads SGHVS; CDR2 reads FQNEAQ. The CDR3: CASSQEPSSVSTDTQYF. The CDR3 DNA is TGTGCCAGCAGCCAAGAACCCTCTAGCGTAAGCACAGATACGCAGTATTTT. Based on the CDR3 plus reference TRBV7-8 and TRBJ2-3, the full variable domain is GAGVSQSPRYKVAKRGQDVALRCDPISGHVSLFWYQQALGQGPEFLTYFQNEAQLDKSGLPSDRFFAERPEGSVSTLKIQRTQQEDSAVYLCASSQEPSSVSTDTQYFGPGTRLTVL.

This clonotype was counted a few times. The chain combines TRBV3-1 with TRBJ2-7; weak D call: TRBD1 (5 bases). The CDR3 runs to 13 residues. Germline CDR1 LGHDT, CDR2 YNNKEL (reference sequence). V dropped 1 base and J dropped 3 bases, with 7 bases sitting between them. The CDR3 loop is CASSQVQGYEQYF. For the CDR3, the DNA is TGTGCCAGCAGCCAAGTTCAGGGCTACGAGCAGTACTTC.

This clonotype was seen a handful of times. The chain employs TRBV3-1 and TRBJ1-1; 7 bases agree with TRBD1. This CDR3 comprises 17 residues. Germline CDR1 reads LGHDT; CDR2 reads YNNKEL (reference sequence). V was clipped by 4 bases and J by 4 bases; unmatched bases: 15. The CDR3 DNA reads TGTGCCAGCAGCCTTAGAGGGGGCGGGCATAGGGTCACTGAAGCTTTCTTT. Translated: CASSLRGGGHRVTEAFF. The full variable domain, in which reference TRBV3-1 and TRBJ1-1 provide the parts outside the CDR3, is DTAVSQTPKYLVTQMGNDKSIKCEQNLGHDTMYWYKQDSKKFLKIMFSYNNKELIINETVPNRFSPKSPDKAHLNLHINSLELGDSAVYFCASSLRGGGHRVTEAFFGQGTRLTVV.

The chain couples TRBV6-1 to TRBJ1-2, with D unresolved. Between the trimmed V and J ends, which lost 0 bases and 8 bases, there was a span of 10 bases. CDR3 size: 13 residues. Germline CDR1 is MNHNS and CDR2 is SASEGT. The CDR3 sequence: CASSEAFSLGYTF. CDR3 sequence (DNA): TGTGCCAGCAGTGAAGCATTTTCGTTGGGCTACACCTTC.

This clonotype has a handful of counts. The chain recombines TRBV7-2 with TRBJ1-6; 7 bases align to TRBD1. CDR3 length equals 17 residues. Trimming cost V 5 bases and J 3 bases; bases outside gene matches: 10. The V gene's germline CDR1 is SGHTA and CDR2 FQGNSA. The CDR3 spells CASSATGAQHYNSPLHF. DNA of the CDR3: TGTGCCAGCAGCGCTACAGGGGCCCAACACTATAATTCACCCCTCCACTTT.

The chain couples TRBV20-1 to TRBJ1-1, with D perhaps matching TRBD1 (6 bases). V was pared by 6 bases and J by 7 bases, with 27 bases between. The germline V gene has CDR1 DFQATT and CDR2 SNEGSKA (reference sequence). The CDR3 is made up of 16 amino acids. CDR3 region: CSAPGPGRGLFGEAFF. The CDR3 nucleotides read TGCAGTGCCCCCGGCCCCGGCAGGGGATTGTTTGGTGAAGCTTTCTTT.

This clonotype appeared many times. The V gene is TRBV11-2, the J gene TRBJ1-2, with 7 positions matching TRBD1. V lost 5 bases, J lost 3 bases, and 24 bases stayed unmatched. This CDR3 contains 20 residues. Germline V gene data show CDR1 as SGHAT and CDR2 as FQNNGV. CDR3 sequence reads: CASSPHRRPHDRENHYGYTF. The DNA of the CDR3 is TGTGCCAGCAGCCCCCACCGGCGCCCTCACGACAGGGAAAATCACTATGGCTACACCTTC.

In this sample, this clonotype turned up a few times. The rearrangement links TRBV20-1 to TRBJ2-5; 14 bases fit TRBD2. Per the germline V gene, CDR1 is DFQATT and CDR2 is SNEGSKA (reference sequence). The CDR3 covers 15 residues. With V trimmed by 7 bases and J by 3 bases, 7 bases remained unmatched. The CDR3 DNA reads TGCAGTGGGACTAGCGGGGGGACGGCCGAAGAGACCCAGTACTTC. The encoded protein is CSGTSGGTAEETQYF.

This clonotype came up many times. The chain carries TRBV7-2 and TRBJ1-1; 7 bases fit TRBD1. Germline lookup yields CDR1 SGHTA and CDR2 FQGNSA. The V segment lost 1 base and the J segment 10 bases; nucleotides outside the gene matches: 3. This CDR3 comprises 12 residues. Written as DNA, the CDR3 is TGTGCCAGCAGCTTAGAAGGGGGCCGAGCTTTCTTT. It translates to CASSLEGGRAFF.

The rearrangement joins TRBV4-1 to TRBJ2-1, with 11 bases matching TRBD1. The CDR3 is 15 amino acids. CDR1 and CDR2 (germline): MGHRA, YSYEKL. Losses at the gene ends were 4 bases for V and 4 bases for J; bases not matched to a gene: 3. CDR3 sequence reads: CASSRGTGGYNEQFF. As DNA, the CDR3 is TGCGCCAGCAGCCGCGGGACAGGGGGATACAATGAGCAGTTCTTC.

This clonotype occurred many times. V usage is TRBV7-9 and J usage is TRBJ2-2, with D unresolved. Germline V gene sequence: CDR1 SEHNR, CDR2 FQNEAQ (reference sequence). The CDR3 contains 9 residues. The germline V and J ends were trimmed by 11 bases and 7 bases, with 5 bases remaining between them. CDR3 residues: CACNGELFF. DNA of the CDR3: TGTGCCTGCAACGGGGAGCTGTTTTTT.

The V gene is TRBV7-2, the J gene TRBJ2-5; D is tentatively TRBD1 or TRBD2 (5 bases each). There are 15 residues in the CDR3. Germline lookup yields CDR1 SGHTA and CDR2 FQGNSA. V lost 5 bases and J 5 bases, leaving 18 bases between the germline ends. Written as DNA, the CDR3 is TGTGCCAGCAGCCATGGGACCGCCGGGCGGGAGACCCAGTACTTC. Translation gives CASSHGTAGRETQYF.

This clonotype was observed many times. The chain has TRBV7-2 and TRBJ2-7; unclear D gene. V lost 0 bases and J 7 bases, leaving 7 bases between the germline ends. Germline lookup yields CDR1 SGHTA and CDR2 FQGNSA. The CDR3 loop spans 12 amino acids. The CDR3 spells CASSLAVGEQYF. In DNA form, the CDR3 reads TGTGCCAGCAGCTTAGCGGTCGGAGAGCAGTACTTC. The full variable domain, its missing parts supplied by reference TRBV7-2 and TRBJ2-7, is GAGVSQSPSNKVTEKGKDVELRCDPISGHTALYWYRQSLGQGLEFLIYFQGNSAPDKSGLPSDRFSAERTGGSVSTLTIQRTQQEDSAVYLCASSLAVGEQYFGPGTRLTVT.

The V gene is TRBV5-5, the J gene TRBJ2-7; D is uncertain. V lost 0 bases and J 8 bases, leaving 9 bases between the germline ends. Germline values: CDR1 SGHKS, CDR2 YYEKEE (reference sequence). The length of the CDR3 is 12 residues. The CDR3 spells CASSLAARKQYF. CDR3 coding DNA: TGTGCCAGCAGCTTGGCCGCGAGGAAGCAGTACTTC. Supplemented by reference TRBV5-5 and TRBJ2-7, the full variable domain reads DAGVTQSPTHLIKTRGQQVTLRCSPISGHKSVSWYQQVLGQGPQFIFQYYEKEERGRGNFPDRFSARQFPNYSSELNVNALLLGDSALYLCASSLAARKQYFGPGTRLTVT.

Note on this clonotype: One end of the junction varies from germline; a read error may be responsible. The CDR3 protein is CASSKDIRGLPEAFF. As DNA, the CDR3 is TGCGCCAGCAGCAAAGATATCCGAGGGTTACCTGAAGCTTTCTTT. The V and J genes are TRBV4-3 and TRBJ1-1; D gene unclear. CDR1 is LGHNA, CDR2 YSLEER, per germline. This CDR3 spans 15 amino acids.

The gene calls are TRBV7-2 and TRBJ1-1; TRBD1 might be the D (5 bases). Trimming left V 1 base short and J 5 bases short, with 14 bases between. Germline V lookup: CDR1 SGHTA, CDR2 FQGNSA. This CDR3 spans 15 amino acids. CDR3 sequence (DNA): TGTGCCAGCAGCTTAGGGGTGTTGGGGGGGACTGAAGCTTTCTTT. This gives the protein CASSLGVLGGTEAFF.

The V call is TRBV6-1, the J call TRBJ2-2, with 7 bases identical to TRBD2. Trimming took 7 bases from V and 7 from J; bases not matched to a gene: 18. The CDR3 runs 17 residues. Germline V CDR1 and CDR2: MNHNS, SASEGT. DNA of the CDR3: TGTGCCAGCATCCGGTCTGGCGGGAGAAAGGGGAGCGGGGAGCTGTTTTTT. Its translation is CASIRSGGRKGSGELFF.

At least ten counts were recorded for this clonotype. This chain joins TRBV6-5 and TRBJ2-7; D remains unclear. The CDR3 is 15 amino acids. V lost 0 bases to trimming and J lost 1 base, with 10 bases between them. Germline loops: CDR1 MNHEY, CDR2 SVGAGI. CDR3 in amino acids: CASSYSGIWSYEQYF. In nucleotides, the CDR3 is TGTGCCAGCAGTTACTCTGGGATTTGGTCCTACGAGCAGTACTTC.

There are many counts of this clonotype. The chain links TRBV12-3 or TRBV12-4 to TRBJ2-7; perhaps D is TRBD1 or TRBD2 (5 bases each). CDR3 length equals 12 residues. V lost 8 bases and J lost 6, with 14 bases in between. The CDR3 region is CASGVRAGEQYF. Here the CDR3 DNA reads TGTGCCAGCGGAGTCAGGGCGGGCGAGCAGTACTTC.

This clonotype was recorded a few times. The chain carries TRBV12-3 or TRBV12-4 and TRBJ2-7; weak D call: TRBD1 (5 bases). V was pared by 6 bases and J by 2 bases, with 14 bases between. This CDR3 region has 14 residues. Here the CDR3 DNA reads TGTGCCAGCAGCATTCAGGGCACCGCCTACGAGCAGTACTTC. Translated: CASSIQGTAYEQYF.

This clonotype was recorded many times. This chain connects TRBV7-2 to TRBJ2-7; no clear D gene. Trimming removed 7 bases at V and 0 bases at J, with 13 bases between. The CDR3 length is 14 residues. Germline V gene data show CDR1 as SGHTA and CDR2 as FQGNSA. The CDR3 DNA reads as TGTGCCAGCATCACGACTGCCAGCTCCTACGAGCAGTACTTC. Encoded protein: CASITTASSYEQYF. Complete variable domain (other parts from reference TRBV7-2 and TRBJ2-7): GAGVSQSPSNKVTEKGKDVELRCDPISGHTALYWYRQSLGQGLEFLIYFQGNSAPDKSGLPSDRFSAERTGGSVSTLTIQRTQQEDSAVYLCASITTASSYEQYFGPGTRLTVT.

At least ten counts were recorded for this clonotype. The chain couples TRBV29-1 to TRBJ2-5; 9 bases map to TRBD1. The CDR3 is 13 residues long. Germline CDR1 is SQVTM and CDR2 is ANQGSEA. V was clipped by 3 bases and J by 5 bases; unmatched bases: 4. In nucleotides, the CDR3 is TGCAGCGTTGATGGGGACAGGGTCGAGACCCAGTACTTC. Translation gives CSVDGDRVETQYF.